Listed below are T cell receptor beta chains from one sample, sequenced in a study of blood T cell repertoires in COVID-19. Measured with immunoSEQ multiplex PCR; TCRdb has only the in-frame clones, and not every one. Of about 150,000 clones in the sample, roughly 85% were seen once. The sequenced sample was peripheral blood. Every receptor here comes from a woman aged 55 to 70 with COVID-19, enrolled during active disease. Each CDR3 is given with its conserved first and last residue. D genes are given only for firm matches. Size tells how often a clone was seen (once, few, many) or the class of an expanded clone, and some rows leave it out.

j_gene	d_gene	v_gene	abundance	CDR3nt	CDR3aa
TRBJ1-5	TRBD1	TRBV6-6	NA	TGTGCCAGCATCAGGGGGGCAAATCAGCCCCAGCATTTT	CASIRGANQPQHF
TRBJ1-5	NA	TRBV7-2	NA	TGTGCCAGCAGCTCGCAGGGCATGGGTCAGCCCCAGCATTTT	CASSSQGMGQPQHF
TRBJ1-2	NA	TRBV19	NA	TGTGCCAGTAGATCACGGGACAATCATGGCTACACCTTC	CASRSRDNHGYTF
TRBJ2-3	TRBD2	TRBV30	NA	TGTGCCTGGAGTGTAGCGGGGATCACAGATACGCAGTATTTT	CAWSVAGITDTQYF
TRBJ1-4	NA	TRBV21-1	NA	TGTGCCAGCAACCCCTGGGAGGGGGGGGATGAAAAACTGTTTTTT	CASNPWEGGDEKLFF
TRBJ1-2	NA	TRBV18	NA	TGTGCCAGCTCACCCGCCATCGGAGGGTTTAACTATGGCTACACCTTC	CASSPAIGGFNYGYTF
TRBJ1-5	TRBD1	TRBV19	NA	TGTGCCAGTAGCACGACAGGGAGGAATCAGCCCCAGCATTTT	CASSTTGRNQPQHF
TRBJ2-1	TRBD2	TRBV18	few	TGTGCCAGCTCACCCACAGGACTAGCGGGAGGTTACAATGAGCAGTTCTTC	CASSPTGLAGGYNEQFF
TRBJ1-1	NA	TRBV6-5	NA	TGTGCCAGCCTAACAGGGAACACTGAAGCTTTCTTT	CASLTGNTEAFF
TRBJ2-3	NA	TRBV9	NA	TGTGCCTCCCAGGGCCCCACAGATACGCAGTATTTT	CASQGPTDTQYF
TRBJ1-3	NA	TRBV6-1	NA	TGTGCCAGCAGTGAAAGGCCAGGCTCTGGAAACACCATATATTTT	CASSERPGSGNTIYF
TRBJ2-1	NA	TRBV6-5	NA	TGTGCCAGCAGTTATGGGACTTACAATGAGCAGTTCTTC	CASSYGTYNEQFF
TRBJ1-5	TRBD1	TRBV19	NA	TGTGCCAGTAGTATAGGGAGGGGGACAGATAATCAGCCCCAGCATTTT	CASSIGRGTDNQPQHF
TRBJ1-3	NA	TRBV19	NA	TGTGCCGGGCGTTCTGGAAACACCATATATTTT	CAGRSGNTIYF
TRBJ2-7	TRBD2	TRBV7-3	once	TGTGCCAGCAGCCTAGTAGCGGGAAGTGAGCAGTACTTC	CASSLVAGSEQYF
TRBJ1-1	NA	TRBV18	NA	TGTGCCAGCTCACTGGACAGCAACACTGAAGCTTTCTTT	CASSLDSNTEAFF
TRBJ1-1	TRBD1	TRBV5-1	once	TGCGCCAGCAGCCGGACAGGGAACACTGAAGCTTTCTTT	CASSRTGNTEAFF
TRBJ1-6	NA	TRBV30	few	TGTGCCTGGAGGGGCAGCTCCCCCTATAATTCACCCCTCCACTTT	CAWRGSSPYNSPLHF
TRBJ1-1	NA	TRBV7-2	few	TGTGCCAGCAGCGGAACGACAAGGTACACTGAAGCTTTCTTT	CASSGTTRYTEAFF
TRBJ1-2	TRBD1	TRBV19	NA	TGTGCCACCTCGGACAGGGTGGACTATGGCTACACCTTC	CATSDRVDYGYTF
TRBJ1-1	TRBD1	TRBV29-1	NA	TGCAGCGTTCTGGGACAGGGGGCTCTTCTTATTGCGAACACTGAAGCTTTCTTT	CSVLGQGALLIANTEAFF
TRBJ1-1	TRBD1	TRBV2	once	TGTGCCAGCAGGGCACAGGGGGCGCTGGGCACTGAAGCTTTCTTT	CASRAQGALGTEAFF
TRBJ1-1	NA	TRBV5-1	once	TGCGCCAGCAGCTTGGGAATGGCAGGGCATGGTGAAGCTTTCTTT	CASSLGMAGHGEAFF
TRBJ2-5	TRBD2	TRBV5-1	NA	TGCGCCAGCAGCTTCGGGACTACTAAAGAGACCCAGTACTTC	CASSFGTTKETQYF